This TCR beta chain is drawn from a study of response to subunit inactivated influenza vaccine. The study, taken as a whole, reports: Few additional T cells are recruited per seasonal influenza vaccination, authors suggested.

Using its own MiXCR run on the RT-PCR reads, TCRdb lists one record per CDR3 protein. The table has hundreds of thousands of distinct CDR3 sequences, about 25% seen once. Trimming shortened V by 4 bases and J by 5 bases, and 16 bases separated the two germline ends. CDR1 and CDR2 (germline): SNHLY, FYNNEI. This CDR3 contains 15 residues. At least ten counts were recorded for this clonotype. Its antigen is not known. This TCR came from a man aged 50 to 60 who received an inactivated influenza vaccine. The chain employs TRBV2 and TRBJ2-3; TRBD1 or TRBD2 may be the D gene (6 bases each). Specimen: CD4+ T cells sorted from PBMCs, collected around 5 days after vaccination. In DNA form, the CDR3 reads TGTGCCAGCAGTGCCGGGCGGACAGCGGGAGATACGCAGTATTTT. Translating it yields CASSAGRTAGDTQYF.